This record looks at one TCR beta chain sequence and its context. Its antigen is undetermined. This sample stems from a study of cytomegalovirus exposure and HLA in healthy donors. Study-wide results and limits: Exclusion applied to some V segments, including TRBV6-2 and TRBV6-3, as they were indistinguishable. A later analysis reportedly found fewer N-insertions in an Asian-associated ancestry cluster than the approximately 670-donor mean.

The study sampled nominally healthy donors, though unrecorded immune exposures were likely. V lost 2 bases to trimming and J lost 8 bases; unmatched junction nucleotides: 9. The germline V gene has CDR1 GTSNPN and CDR2 SVGIG (reference sequence). The CDR3 loop spans 15 amino acids. The study ran its PCR with 60 Vbeta and 13 Jbeta primers. Data came from immunoSEQ multiplex PCR; TCRdb stores just in-frame clones and leaves some out. The sample contains around 150,000 clones, 64% of which appear only once. The chain uses TRBV30 and TRBJ2-1; 10 bases line up with TRBD2. Sequencing was carried out using PBMCs. The sequence was collected from a woman in her thirties or forties in good health and CMV-seronegative. CDR3: CAWSTGLARAYEQFF. The CDR3 nucleotides read TGTGCCTGGAGTACGGGACTAGCGCGAGCCTATGAGCAGTTCTTC.